This is a list of T cell receptor beta chains from one sample in a study of circulating tumor DNA in untreated peripheral T-cell lymphoma. The protocol was immunoSEQ multiplex PCR, while the TCRdb copy is restricted to in-frame clones and leaves out a portion. Among about 380 clones listed, around 77% were seen once. The material sequenced was cell-free DNA from blood serum. Receptors originate from a human donor with peripheral T-cell lymphoma. Both conserved end residues are part of each CDR3. D genes are given only for firm matches. Size is omitted from some rows. Given values are once, few, many or a class for expanded clones.

D gene,clone size,V gene,J gene,CDR3 protein,CDR3 DNA
TRBD1,few,TRBV5-6,TRBJ1-5,CASSRTGAQPQHF,TGTGCCAGCAGCCGGACAGGGGCTCAGCCCCAGCATTTT
-,-,TRBV15,TRBJ1-5,CATSRVNQPQHF,TGTGCCACCAGCAGAGTAAATCAGCCCCAGCATTTT
-,once,TRBV6-6,TRBJ2-1,CASSKTGYSYNEQFF,TGTGCCAGCAGTAAAACTGGATACTCCTACAATGAGCAGTTCTTC
-,once,TRBV10-3,TRBJ2-5,CAISESPSEGVETQYF,TGTGCCATCAGTGAGTCTCCTAGTGAGGGGGTCGAGACCCAGTACTTC
TRBD2,few,TRBV28,TRBJ2-5,CASSSSGGTQETQYF,TGTGCCAGCAGTTCAAGCGGGGGGACCCAAGAGACCCAGTACTTC
-,-,TRBV5-1,TRBJ1-5,CASSLGGPNSNQPQHF,TGCGCCAGCAGCTTGGGGGGGCCCAACAGCAATCAGCCCCAGCATTTT
-,-,TRBV2,TRBJ1-6,CASGTATRYNSPLHF,TGTGCCAGCGGGACCGCTACTCGATATAATTCACCCCTCCACTTT
-,-,TRBV6-1,TRBJ2-5,CASSGGLEGPQETQYF,TGTGCCAGCAGTGGGGGGCTTGAGGGACCTCAAGAGACCCAGTACTTC
TRBD2,-,TRBV13,TRBJ2-7,CASSLPSGGYYEQYF,TGTGCCAGCAGCCTGCCCAGCGGGGGCTATTACGAGCAGTACTTC
-,-,TRBV7-8,TRBJ1-1,CASSPFGGSGTEAFF,TGTGCCAGCAGCCCATTCGGAGGTTCGGGCACTGAAGCTTTCTTT
-,-,TRBV7-8,TRBJ2-6,CASSVGPSSGANVLTF,TGTGCCAGCAGCGTAGGGCCTTCCTCTGGGGCCAACGTCCTGACTTTC
TRBD2,-,TRBV27,TRBJ2-1,CASSQTSGAYNEQFF,TGTGCCAGCAGTCAAACTAGCGGGGCCTACAATGAGCAGTTCTTC
TRBD1,-,TRBV9,TRBJ2-3,CASSIGTGYDTQYF,TGTGCCAGCAGCATAGGGACAGGGTACGATACGCAGTATTTT
TRBD2,-,TRBV7-6,TRBJ2-1,CASSPPSSGSLYNEQFF,TGTGCCAGCAGCCCCCCCTCCAGCGGGAGTCTCTACAATGAGCAGTTCTTC
-,-,TRBV2,TRBJ2-5,CASSAYGSRETQYF,TGTGCCAGCAGCGCTTACGGGAGTCGAGAGACCCAGTACTTC
-,-,TRBV11-2,TRBJ2-5,CASSLDDRYLQETQYF,TGTGCCAGCAGCTTAGATGATCGATACCTCCAGGAGACCCAGTACTTC
-,once,TRBV27,TRBJ1-2,CASSPTSYQFEGYTF,TGTGCCAGCAGTCCTACAAGTTACCAATTCGAGGGCTACACCTTC
-,-,TRBV13,TRBJ2-2,CASSFYARRNRAGELFF,TGTGCCAGCAGCTTCTACGCCCGTCGAAATAGGGCCGGGGAGCTGTTTTTT
TRBD2,-,TRBV27,TRBJ2-7,CASSLSLGGGSMKQYF,TGTGCCAGCAGTTTATCCCTGGGGGGGGGAAGTATGAAGCAGTACTTC
-,-,TRBV23-1,TRBJ2-2,CASSQRTPPPEF,TGCGCCAGCAGTCAAAGAACCCCCCCTCCGGAGTTT
-,few,TRBV20-1,TRBJ1-1,CSAREPMEAFF,TGCAGTGCTAGAGAACCCATGGAAGCTTTCTTT
-,-,TRBV13,TRBJ1-2,CASSLGTGRGYTF,TGTGCCAGCAGCTTAGGGACAGGAAGGGGCTACACCTTC
-,-,TRBV7-9,TRBJ2-7,CASSLAPRWEQYF,TGTGCCAGCAGCTTAGCGCCACGGTGGGAGCAGTACTTC
-,-,TRBV11-2,TRBJ1-1,CASSPGLLAEAFF,TGTGCCAGCAGCCCCGGACTCTTGGCTGAAGCTTTCTTT